Below are 23 T cell receptor beta chains sequenced from a single sample in a study of CXCR3-negative and CXCR3-positive naive CD8 T cells. The libraries of TRB cDNA were constructed through 5' RACE using UMI labels. TCRdb re-called the 5' RACE reads; one entry per CDR3 protein, DNA not given. The sample has some 39,000 distinct CDR3 sequences. Material: naive CXCR3- CD8+ T cells from blood. Subset here: CD45RO-CCR7+CD27+CD95- naive CD8+ T cells lacking CXCR3 (TNR3-). All receptors come from a human donor in good health. Some clones in this sample may be carry-over from other donors' samples.

This chain uses TRBV6-5 with TRBJ2-2. CDR1 is MNHEY, CDR2 SVGAGI, per germline. The CDR3 is made up of 12 amino acids. The CDR3 region is CASSLSLGELFF.

This chain uses TRBV29-1 with TRBJ2-2; as DNA is missing, the TRBD1 call by TCRdb cannot be tested. From germline, CDR1 is SQVTM and CDR2 ANQGSEA. This CDR3 contains 16 residues. CDR3 in amino acids: CSVEGWTGGNTGELFF.

This chain links TRBV7-6 with TRBJ2-1; TCRdb reports TRBD1, a call that lacks DNA to check it against. The CDR3 has 13 residues. CDR1 is SGHVS, CDR2 FNYEAQ, per germline. The CDR3 reads CASSLGGPGEQFF.

This chain connects TRBV4-1 to TRBJ2-3; the D call of TRBD1 rests on TCRdb alone, since no DNA is present to check it. The CDR3 is 17 residues long. Germline CDR1 and CDR2: MGHRA and YSYEKL. This CDR3 reads CASSQASGQGFTDTQYF.

This chain links TRBV29-1 with TRBJ2-7; TCRdb's D call of TRBD1 is untestable without DNA. The CDR3 covers 14 residues. Germline V CDR1 and CDR2: SQVTM, ANQGSEA. The CDR3 region is CSVDLGQGLNEQYF.

This chain uses TRBV11-2 with TRBJ2-2. The CDR3 runs 12 residues. From germline, CDR1 is SGHAT and CDR2 FQNNGV. The chain's CDR3 is CVEPHISGELFF.

J is TRBJ1-6 and V is TRBV29-1. Germline CDR1 SQVTM, CDR2 ANQGSEA. The CDR3 totals 11 residues. CDR3 sequence reads: CSVDNNSPLHF. The whole variable domain, filled in from reference TRBV29-1 and TRBJ1-6, reads SAVISQKPSRDICQRGTSLTIQCQVDSQVTMMFWYRQQPGQSLTLIATANQGSEATYESGFVIDKFPISRPNLTFSTLTVSNMSPEDSSIYLCSVDNNSPLHFGNGTRLTVT.

The chain has TRBV29-1 and TRBJ2-7; TCRdb picks TRBD1, but there is no DNA to check that call. The CDR3 covers 12 residues. Germline V CDR1 and CDR2: SQVTM, ANQGSEA. CDR3 region: CSVEGHSYEQYF.

The CDR3 loop reads CASSSGTVSYEQYF. This sequence joins TRBV27 and TRBJ2-7; TCRdb picks TRBD1, but there is no DNA to check that call. Germline V gene data show CDR1 as MNHEY and CDR2 as SMNVEV (reference sequence). The length of the CDR3 is 14 residues.

The chain combines TRBV28 with TRBJ1-5. Germline CDR1 and CDR2: MDHEN and SYDVKM. The CDR3 length is 14 residues. CDR3 amino acids: CASSYYSNDQPQHF.

V usage is TRBV20-1 and J usage is TRBJ2-3; the D call from TCRdb, TRBD2, cannot be confirmed without DNA. The germline gives CDR1 DFQATT, CDR2 SNEGSKA (reference sequence). The CDR3 extends over 14 amino acids. The CDR3 sequence: CSARTRGGPDTQYF.

The chain employs TRBV27 and TRBJ2-7; TCRdb lists TRBD2, though no DNA is available to test this call. This CDR3 is built from 16 residues. Per the germline V gene, CDR1 is MNHEY and CDR2 is SMNVEV (reference sequence). This CDR3 reads CASSSLFGQNSYEQYF.

The V and J genes are TRBV4-3 and TRBJ1-3. CDR3 size: 17 residues. CDR1 is LGHNA, CDR2 YSLEER, per germline. The CDR3 reads CASSDGSTASTGNTIYF.

This chain joins TRBV12-5 and TRBJ2-2. This CDR3 has 15 amino acids. Germline values: CDR1 LGHNT, CDR2 FRNRAP. The CDR3 region is CASGFYQANTGELFF.

CDR3 region: CASSPNPGTGGLDTQYF. This chain joins TRBV4-3 and TRBJ2-3; checking the TCRdb D call of TRBD1 is not possible without DNA. The CDR3 runs 17 residues. Germline values: CDR1 LGHNA, CDR2 YSLEER.

This chain joins TRBV9 and TRBJ1-1. Germline V gene data show CDR1 as SGDLS and CDR2 as YYNGEE. The CDR3 is 14 amino acids. The CDR3 sequence is CASSVKGSGTEAFF.

The V call is TRBV12-3 or TRBV12-4, the J call TRBJ1-2. This CDR3 region has 13 residues. CDR3 sequence reads: CASSGGLNYGYTF.

According to its frequency, this clonotype is medium-sized. This chain links TRBV29-1 with TRBJ1-6; lacking DNA, the TRBD1 call made by TCRdb goes unchecked. The V gene's germline CDR1 is SQVTM and CDR2 ANQGSEA. The CDR3 is 13 amino acids. The CDR3 reads CSARTGDNSPLHF.

V is TRBV29-1 and J is TRBJ2-3; the D call of TRBD1 rests on TCRdb alone, since no DNA is present to check it. Germline CDR1 reads SQVTM; CDR2 reads ANQGSEA. The CDR3 runs 17 residues. The CDR3: CSVEATVPGQIADTQYF.

The chain carries TRBV29-1 and TRBJ2-7; TCRdb indicates TRBD1, and absent DNA this call remains unverified. The CDR3 has 16 residues. Germline assignment: CDR1 SQVTM and CDR2 ANQGSEA. CDR3 loop: CSVDSGQGAESYEQYF.

V is TRBV7-9 and J is TRBJ2-5; the TCRdb call, TRBD2, lacks DNA for checking. The CDR3 sequence is 17 residues long. Germline V lookup: CDR1 SEHNR, CDR2 FQNEAQ (reference sequence). CDR3 loop: CASSPPLVEGPKETQYF.

The rearrangement uses TRBV20-1 and TRBJ1-5; TCRdb lists TRBD1, though no DNA is available to test this call. The germline gives CDR1 DFQATT, CDR2 SNEGSKA (reference sequence). The CDR3 covers 14 residues. The CDR3 sequence: CSARDGTSNQPQHF.

This chain connects TRBV29-1 to TRBJ2-4; TCRdb selects TRBD1, and the lack of DNA leaves this call unchecked. This CDR3 contains 16 residues. Germline V gene sequence: CDR1 SQVTM, CDR2 ANQGSEA. The CDR3 region is CSVEDGQGLAKNIQYF.